This T cell receptor beta chain was sequenced during a study of blood T cell repertoires in COVID-19. In the source study's methods: Nucleated cell counts were estimated from reference gene primer amplification. Produced via immunoSEQ multiplex PCR; TCRdb's table is partial and in-frame only. V and J calls and clone size come straight from that table; D and trimming were deduced from the DNA. The repertoire holds fewer than 200,000 clones, with about four fifths as singletons. The CDR3 is 12 residues long. V was pared by 9 bases and J by 4 bases, with 12 bases between. The V call is TRBV12-3 or TRBV12-4, the J call TRBJ1-2; D gene uncertain. The TCR originated in a man aged 50-60 years who had recovered from COVID-19. Sample: PBMCs or T cells enriched from blood (not recorded which). The DNA of the CDR3 is TGTGCCAGTGGGAGGGTATCCTATGGCTACACCTTC. Translating gives CASGRVSYGYTF.